What follows are 20 T cell receptor beta chains derived from one specimen sequenced in a study of identical twins. TCRdb re-analysed the 5' RACE reads in MiXCR, keeping a single row per CDR3 protein. Of 460,000 or so distinct CDR3 sequences in the sample, 14% were seen once. The same specimen was also included in a second study, on yellow fever vaccine responses in identical twins.

The sequenced material came from CD4+ T cells sorted from blood. The receptors come from a young woman in good health.

The chain has TRBV27 and TRBJ2-7; D is possibly TRBD1 (8 bases). Per germline, CDR1 MNHEY and CDR2 SMNVEV (reference sequence). V was pared by 3 bases and J by 3 bases, with 21 bases between. The CDR3 length is 17 residues. The CDR3 DNA follows: TGTGCCAGCAGTTTTGGGTACAGCGGGACAGGACACTACGAGCAGTACTTC. Its protein product is CASSFGYSGTGHYEQYF.

This clonotype has a handful of counts. The chain employs TRBV5-1 and TRBJ2-1; tentatively, D is TRBD1 or TRBD2 (5 bases each). The CDR3 sequence is 16 residues long. Germline-derived CDR1 and CDR2 are SGHRS and YFSETQ. The V end was cut by 4 bases, the J end by 5 bases, with 19 bases between. CDR3 DNA sequence: TGCGCCAGCAGCCCACCCAGGACAACGGGACACAATGAGCAGTTCTTC. This codes for CASSPPRTTGHNEQFF. Filled out from reference TRBV5-1 and TRBJ2-1, the complete variable domain reads KAGVTQTPRYLIKTRGQQVTLSCSPISGHRSVSWYQQTPGQGLQFLFEYFSETQRNKGNFPGRFSGRQFSNSRSEMNVSTLELGDSALYLCASSPPRTTGHNEQFFGPGTRLTVL.

V usage is TRBV14 and J usage is TRBJ2-1, with 8 bases matching TRBD1. Looked up from germline, CDR1 is SGHDN and CDR2 is FVKESK. The length of the CDR3 is 15 residues. The V segment lost 7 bases and the J segment 0 bases; nucleotides outside the gene matches: 5. CDR3 protein: CASTPTGGSYNEQFF. The CDR3 nucleotides read TGTGCCAGCACCCCCACAGGGGGCTCCTACAATGAGCAGTTCTTC.

This clonotype has just a few counts. The chain uses TRBV18 and TRBJ2-4; D not resolved. Germline V gives CDR1 KGHSH, CDR2 LQKENI. The V end was cut by 3 bases, the J end by 0 bases, with 6 bases between. The CDR3 has 14 residues. As DNA, the CDR3 is TGTGCCAGCTCACCGATGCGAGCCAAAAACATTCAGTACTTC. This gives the protein CASSPMRAKNIQYF.

This chain uses TRBV12-3 or TRBV12-4 with TRBJ2-7, with TRBD1 identical over 9 bases. CDR3 length: 14 residues. Losses at the gene ends were 4 bases for V and 5 bases for J; bases not matched to a gene: 6. CDR3: CASSSGTGRNEQYF. For the CDR3, the DNA is TGTGCCAGCAGTTCCGGGACAGGGAGAAACGAGCAGTACTTC.

This chain joins TRBV11-2 and TRBJ2-1; 10 bases map to TRBD2. This CDR3 region has 17 residues. Trimming cost V 3 bases and J 6 bases; bases outside gene matches: 11. Germline V gene lookup returns CDR1 SGHAT and CDR2 FQNNGV. The CDR3 region has the DNA TGTGCCAGCAGCTTTACAACCCTAGCGGGAGAGTTCAATGAGCAGTTCTTC. This translates into CASSFTTLAGEFNEQFF.

J is TRBJ2-7 and V is TRBV5-4; 13 bases match TRBD2. V shed 3 bases and J 3 bases; nucleotides not matched to a gene: 6. Germline V gene sequence: CDR1 SGHNT, CDR2 YYREEE (reference sequence). The CDR3 runs to 16 residues. DNA of the CDR3: TGTGCCAGCAGCTCGGGGGGACTAGCGGGAAACTACGAGCAGTACTTC. Translation gives CASSSGGLAGNYEQYF.

This clonotype occurred a few times. The V call is TRBV3-1, the J call TRBJ2-2; D is perhaps TRBD1 or TRBD2 (5 bases each). Germline-derived CDR1 and CDR2 are LGHDT and YNNKEL (reference sequence). V was pared by 0 bases and J by 6 bases, with 20 bases between. The CDR3 totals 18 residues. The CDR3 here is CASSQDGGSRTLAGELFF. CDR3 nucleotides: TGTGCCAGCAGCCAAGATGGGGGTTCGAGGACCCTCGCCGGGGAGCTGTTTTTT.

The V call is TRBV7-2, the J call TRBJ2-7; unclear D gene. Trimming shortened V by 2 bases and J by 2 bases, and 13 bases separated the two germline ends. CDR3 length: 15 amino acids. Germline V gene data show CDR1 as SGHTA and CDR2 as FQGNSA. CDR3: CASSLSAAAAYEQYF. DNA of the CDR3: TGTGCCAGCAGCTTAAGCGCTGCGGCAGCCTACGAGCAGTACTTC.

The chain is built from TRBV7-2 and TRBJ2-3, with 8 bases matching TRBD2. The junction had 3 bases not matched to a gene; V was cut back by 4 bases and J by 0 bases. The CDR3 covers 15 residues. Germline V gene lookup returns CDR1 SGHTA and CDR2 FQGNSA. As DNA, the CDR3 is TGTGCCAGCAGCTCAGCTAGCGGGAGCACAGATACGCAGTATTTT. Translation gives CASSSASGSTDTQYF.

This clonotype was seen more than once but under ten times. This chain links TRBV19 with TRBJ2-2; the D gene is possibly TRBD2 (5 bases). The V gene's germline CDR1 is LNHDA and CDR2 SQIVND (reference sequence). The CDR3 contains 14 residues. V was clipped by 7 bases and J by 7 bases, with 16 bases between them. This CDR3 is CASKEGASGGELFF. The CDR3 DNA sequence: TGTGCCAGTAAAGAGGGAGCCTCGGGCGGGGAGCTGTTTTTT.

This clonotype has only a few counts. The chain uses TRBV2 and TRBJ2-3; D is possibly TRBD1 or TRBD2 (5 bases each). Germline CDR1 and CDR2: SNHLY and FYNNEI. The V gene lost 6 bases and the J gene lost 3 bases, with 10 bases spanning the gap. This CDR3 is 13 amino acids long. The CDR3 DNA reads TGTGCCAGCAGGGGGGAGTTGACAGATACGCAGTATTTT. Translated, it gives CASRGELTDTQYF.

This clonotype was recorded many times. The rearrangement joins TRBV29-1 to TRBJ2-3; TRBD2 agrees at 10 bases. With V trimmed by 6 bases and J by 6 bases, 6 bases remained unmatched. The germline gives CDR1 SQVTM, CDR2 ANQGSEA. The CDR3 totals 13 residues. CDR3 region: CSVILAGRDTQYF. The CDR3 nucleotides read TGCAGCGTCATACTAGCGGGGCGGGATACGCAGTATTTT.

The chain carries TRBV18 and TRBJ1-4; 8 nucleotides match TRBD1. Germline assignment: CDR1 KGHSH and CDR2 LQKENI. V dropped 6 bases and J dropped 7; count of bases not matched to a gene: 4. CDR3 size: 13 residues. CDR3 amino acids: CASSQGASEKLFF. For the CDR3, the DNA is TGTGCCAGCTCGCAGGGGGCAAGTGAAAAACTGTTTTTT.

DNA for the CDR3: TGTGCCAGCAGCTTAGCGCTCCAGGGACCAGATACGCAGTATTTT. Translating it yields CASSLALQGPDTQYF. V and J are TRBV7-2 and TRBJ2-3, with D possibly called TRBD1 or TRBD2 (5 bases each). The germline V gene has CDR1 SGHTA and CDR2 FQGNSA. The CDR3 sequence is 15 residues long. Trimming removed 0 bases from V and 4 bases from J, with 11 bases in between.

This clonotype was picked up many times. V and J are TRBV7-3 and TRBJ2-3; TRBD2 matches at 11 bases. CDR1 is SGHTA, CDR2 FQGTGA, per germline. The V and J ends lost 4 bases and 4 bases, in that order; junction bases with no gene match: 1. CDR3 size: 14 residues. The CDR3 loop is CASSSSGGPDTQYF. CDR3 DNA sequence: TGTGCCAGCAGCTCTAGCGGGGGGCCAGATACGCAGTATTTT.

DNA of the CDR3: TGTGCCAGCAGCCAAGATACCAGGGTAAACACTGAAGCTTTCTTT. It encodes CASSQDTRVNTEAFF. The rearrangement uses TRBV4-2 and TRBJ1-1; a possible D gene is TRBD1 (5 bases). CDR3 length equals 15 residues. Trimming left V 0 bases short and J 2 bases short, with 10 bases between. CDR1 and CDR2 from the germline V gene are LGHNA and YNFKEQ.

The rearrangement uses TRBV7-9 and TRBJ1-1; D call uncertain. V lost 3 bases and J lost 0, with 8 bases in between. Germline V CDR1 and CDR2: SEHNR, FQNEAQ (reference sequence). The CDR3 covers 14 residues. As DNA, the CDR3 is TGTGCCAGCAGCTTCCAGGTAATGAACACTGAAGCTTTCTTT. Its protein product is CASSFQVMNTEAFF. Filled out from reference TRBV7-9 and TRBJ1-1, the complete variable domain reads DTGVSQNPRHKITKRGQNVTFRCDPISEHNRLYWYRQTLGQGPEFLTYFQNEAQLEKSRLLSDRFSAERPKGSFSTLEIQRTEQGDSAMYLCASSFQVMNTEAFFGQGTRLTVV.

This clonotype was counted a few times. V is TRBV18 and J is TRBJ1-1, with no clear D. Between the trimmed V and J ends, which lost 0 bases and 0 bases, there was a span of 5 bases. Germline V gene data show CDR1 as KGHSH and CDR2 as LQKENI. The CDR3 consists of 14 residues. This CDR3 is CASSPPILNTEAFF. The CDR3 region has the DNA TGTGCCAGCTCACCACCGATACTGAACACTGAAGCTTTCTTT.

J is TRBJ2-7 and V is TRBV7-9; D tentatively reads TRBD1 or TRBD2 (5 bases each). The ends were cut back, 4 bases at V and 1 base at J, with 17 bases in the middle. The CDR3 is 16 amino acids. Germline V gene sequence: CDR1 SEHNR, CDR2 FQNEAQ (reference sequence). The CDR3 nucleotides are TGTGCCAGCAGCTGGAAAGGGACCGAAAAATCCTACGAGCAGTACTTC. It yields the protein CASSWKGTEKSYEQYF.